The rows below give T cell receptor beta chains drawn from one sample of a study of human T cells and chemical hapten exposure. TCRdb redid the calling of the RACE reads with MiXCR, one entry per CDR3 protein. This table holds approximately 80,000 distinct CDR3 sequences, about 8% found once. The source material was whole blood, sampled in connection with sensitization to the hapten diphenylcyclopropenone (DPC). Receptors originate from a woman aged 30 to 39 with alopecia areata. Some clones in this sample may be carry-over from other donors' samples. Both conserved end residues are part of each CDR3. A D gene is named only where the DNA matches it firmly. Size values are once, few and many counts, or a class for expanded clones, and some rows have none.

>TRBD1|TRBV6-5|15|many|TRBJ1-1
TGTGCCAGCAAGGGGGCAGGGTTCGGGAACACTGAAGCTTTCTTT
CASKGAGFGNTEAFF
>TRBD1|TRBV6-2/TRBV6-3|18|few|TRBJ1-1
TGTGCCAGCAGTTACGACAGGGGGGGTAGCACCAGTGGGACTGAAGCTTTCTTT
CASSYDRGGSTSGTEAFF
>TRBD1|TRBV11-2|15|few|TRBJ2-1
TGTGCCAGCAGCCCGGGACAGGGGGCGCGTAATGAGCAGTTCTTC
CASSPGQGARNEQFF
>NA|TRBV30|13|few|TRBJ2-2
TGTGCCTGGAGTGATCAAAACACCGGGGAGCTGTTTTTT
CAWSDQNTGELFF
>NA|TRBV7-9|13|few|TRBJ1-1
TGTGCCAGCAGCTTTTACGGAAACACTGAAGCTTTCTTT
CASSFYGNTEAFF
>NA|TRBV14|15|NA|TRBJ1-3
TGTGCCAGCAGCCAAGATTACGGCTCTGGAAACACCATATATTTT
CASSQDYGSGNTIYF
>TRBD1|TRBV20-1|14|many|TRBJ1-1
TGCAGTGCTACCAGGACAGGGGTGGACACTGAAGCTTTCTTT
CSATRTGVDTEAFF
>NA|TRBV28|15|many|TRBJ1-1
TGTGCCAGCAGTCCCCCACCAGGGATGATGGATGAAGCTTTCTTT
CASSPPPGMMDEAFF
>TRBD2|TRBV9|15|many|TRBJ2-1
TGTGCCAGCAGCGTAAACGGGGGGGCCTACAATGAGCAGTTCTTC
CASSVNGGAYNEQFF
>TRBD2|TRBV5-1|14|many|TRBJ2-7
TGCGCCAGCACATTTCAAGCGGGGAACTACGAGCAGTACTTC
CASTFQAGNYEQYF
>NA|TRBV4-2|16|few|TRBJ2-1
TGTGCCAGCAGCCAGGCGGACAGACGCTCCTACAATGAGCAGTTCTTC
CASSQADRRSYNEQFF
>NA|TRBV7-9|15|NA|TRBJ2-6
TGTGCCAGCAGCCGAAGGGGATCTGGGGCCAACGTCCTGACTTTC
CASSRRGSGANVLTF
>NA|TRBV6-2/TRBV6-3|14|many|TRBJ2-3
TGTGCCAGCAGTACCACTAGCTCGGCAGATACGCAGTATTTT
CASSTTSSADTQYF
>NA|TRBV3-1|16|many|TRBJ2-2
TGTGCCAGCAGACCACAGGGACCAGGGGTCACCGGGGAGCTGTTTTTT
CASRPQGPGVTGELFF
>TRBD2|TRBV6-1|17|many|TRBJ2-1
TGTGCCAGCAGACCTAGCGGGGGATATAGAGCCTACAATGAGCAGTTCTTC
CASRPSGGYRAYNEQFF
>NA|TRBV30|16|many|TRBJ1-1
TGTGCCTGGGGCCAGAAGATGACCTACCCCAACACTGAAGCTTTCTTT
CAWGQKMTYPNTEAFF
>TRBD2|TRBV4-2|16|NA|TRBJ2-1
TGTGCCAGCAGCCAAGAAGCTAGCGGGGGTAAGGATGAGCAGTTCTTC
CASSQEASGGKDEQFF
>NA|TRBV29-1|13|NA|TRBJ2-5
TGCAGCGTCGTTGATCAGGGACATGGGTCCCAGTACTTC
CSVVDQGHGSQYF
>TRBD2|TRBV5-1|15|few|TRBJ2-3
TGCGCCAGCAGAAGACTAGCGGGGAGCACAGATACGCAGTATTTT
CASRRLAGSTDTQYF
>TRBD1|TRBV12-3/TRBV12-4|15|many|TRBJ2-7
TGTGCCAGCAGTCCTACCTACAGGGGGCAGAGCGAGCAGTACTTC
CASSPTYRGQSEQYF
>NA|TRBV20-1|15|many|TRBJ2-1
TGCAGTGCTAGAGATATGAGGCGTGTTGGCGATGAGCAGTTCTTC
CSARDMRRVGDEQFF
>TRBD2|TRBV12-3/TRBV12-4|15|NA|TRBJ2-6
TGTGCCAGCAGTTTCGGGGGGGCTGGGGCCAACGTCCTGACTTTC
CASSFGGAGANVLTF
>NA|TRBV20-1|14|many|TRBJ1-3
TGCAGTGCTAGTTTAAGGAACTCTGGAAACACCATATATTTT
CSASLRNSGNTIYF
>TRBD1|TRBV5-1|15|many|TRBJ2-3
TGCGCCAGCAGCTACGGGACAGGGGACCCAGATACGCAGTATTTT
CASSYGTGDPDTQYF
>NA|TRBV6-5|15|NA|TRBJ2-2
TGTGCCAGCAGTTACGGACGGGGGGCGTCCGGGGAGCTGTTTTTT
CASSYGRGASGELFF
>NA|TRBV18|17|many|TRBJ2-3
TGTGCCAGCTCACCAAACCTCCTAGCAGAACTTACAGATACGCAGTATTTT
CASSPNLLAELTDTQYF
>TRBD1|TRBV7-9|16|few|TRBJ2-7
TGTGCCAGCAGCTTATCTGGACAGGGGCGTCGGGGGGAGCAGTACTTC
CASSLSGQGRRGEQYF
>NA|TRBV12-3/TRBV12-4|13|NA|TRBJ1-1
TGTGCCAGCAGTTTAAGTCGTGGGACTGAAGCTTTCTTT
CASSLSRGTEAFF
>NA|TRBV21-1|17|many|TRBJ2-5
TGTGCCAGCAGCAAAGCCCAGCGGCGGGGGGGGAGGGAGACCCAGTACTTC
CASSKAQRRGGRETQYF
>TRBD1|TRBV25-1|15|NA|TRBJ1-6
TGTGCCAGCAGTTATGGGACAGGGGACTACTCACCCCTCCACTTT
CASSYGTGDYSPLHF
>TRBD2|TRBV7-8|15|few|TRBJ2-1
TGTGCCAGCAGCGAGACTAGCGACCAGTACAATGAGCAGTTCTTC
CASSETSDQYNEQFF
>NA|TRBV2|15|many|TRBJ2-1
TGTGCCAGCAGTGAAGGCAGGGCATATGACAATGAGCAGTTCTTC
CASSEGRAYDNEQFF
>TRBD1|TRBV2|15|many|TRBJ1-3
TGTGCCAGCAGTCCAGACAGGGGGTCTGGAAACACCATATATTTT
CASSPDRGSGNTIYF